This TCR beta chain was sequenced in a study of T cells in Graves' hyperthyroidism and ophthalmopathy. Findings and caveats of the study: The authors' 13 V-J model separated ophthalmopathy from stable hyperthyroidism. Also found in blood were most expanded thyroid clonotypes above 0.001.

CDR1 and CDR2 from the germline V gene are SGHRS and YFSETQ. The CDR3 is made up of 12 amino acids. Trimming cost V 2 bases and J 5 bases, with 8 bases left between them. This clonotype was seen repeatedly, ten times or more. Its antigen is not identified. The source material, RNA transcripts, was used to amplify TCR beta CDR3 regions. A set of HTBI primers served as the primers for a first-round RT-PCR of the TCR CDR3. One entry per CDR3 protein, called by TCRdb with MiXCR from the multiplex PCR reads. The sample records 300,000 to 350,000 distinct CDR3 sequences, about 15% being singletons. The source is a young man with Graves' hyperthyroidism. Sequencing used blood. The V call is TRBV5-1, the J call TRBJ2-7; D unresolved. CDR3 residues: CASSFSNDEQYF. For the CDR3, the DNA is TGCGCCAGCAGCTTTAGTAACGACGAGCAGTACTTC.